These T cell receptor beta chains were read from a single sample in a study of blood T cells in healthy people across ages. TCRdb reprocessed the 5' RACE reads with MiXCR, giving one entry per CDR3 protein. The sample holds 550,000 to 800,000 distinct CDR3 sequences; roughly 32% are singletons and the top ten take 15%. Sequenced: blood. These receptor sequences come from a woman older than 75 in good health. Both conserved end residues are trimmed from each CDR3. The order of the fields is J gene, V gene, CDR3 protein.

j_call: TRBJ1-3; v_call: TRBV7-2; cdr3_aa: ASSPGFRSGNTIY
j_call: TRBJ1-6; v_call: TRBV3-1; cdr3_aa: ASSQDIGGSYNSPLH
j_call: TRBJ2-7; v_call: TRBV27; cdr3_aa: ASSAEMGGEQC
j_call: TRBJ1-1; v_call: TRBV7-3; cdr3_aa: ASSLRGAQNTEAF
j_call: TRBJ1-5; v_call: TRBV28; cdr3_aa: ASSSLTGVNQPQH
j_call: TRBJ2-6; v_call: TRBV2; cdr3_aa: ASRTGGFGANVLT
j_call: TRBJ2-3; v_call: TRBV7-3; cdr3_aa: ASSLQGLATDTQY
j_call: TRBJ1-1; v_call: TRBV10-3; cdr3_aa: AISRTGAMNTEAF
j_call: TRBJ2-2; v_call: TRBV27; cdr3_aa: ASSLRGQGTGELF
j_call: TRBJ2-1; v_call: TRBV6-1; cdr3_aa: ASSEDEVSNEQF
j_call: TRBJ1-2; v_call: TRBV15; cdr3_aa: ATSRGGGDYGYT
j_call: TRBJ2-1; v_call: TRBV5-1; cdr3_aa: ASSRTGTGGNEQF
j_call: TRBJ1-2; v_call: TRBV4-3; cdr3_aa: ASSQDYRGAGYT
j_call: TRBJ2-3; v_call: TRBV7-2; cdr3_aa: ASSLVLWVGLAGDTDTQY
j_call: TRBJ1-5; v_call: TRBV20-1; cdr3_aa: SAPLRTGGVSSNQPQH
j_call: TRBJ2-1; v_call: TRBV5-1; cdr3_aa: ASRGTAYNEQF
j_call: TRBJ1-1; v_call: TRBV7-2; cdr3_aa: ASSTRGLNTEAF
j_call: TRBJ1-1; v_call: TRBV4-3; cdr3_aa: ASSQDLFTEAF
j_call: TRBJ1-1; v_call: TRBV20-1; cdr3_aa: SASSGGGPDTEAF